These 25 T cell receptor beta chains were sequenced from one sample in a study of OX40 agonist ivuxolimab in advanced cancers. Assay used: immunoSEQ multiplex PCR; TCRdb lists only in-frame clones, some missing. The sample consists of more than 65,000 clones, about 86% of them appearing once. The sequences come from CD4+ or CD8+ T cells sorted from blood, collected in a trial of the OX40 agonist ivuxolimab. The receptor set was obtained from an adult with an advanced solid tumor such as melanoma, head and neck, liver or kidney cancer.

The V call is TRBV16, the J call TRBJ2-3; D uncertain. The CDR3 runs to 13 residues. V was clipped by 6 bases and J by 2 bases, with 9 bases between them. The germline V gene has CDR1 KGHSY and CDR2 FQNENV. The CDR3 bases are TGTGCCAGCAGACCAGAATACACAGATACGCAGTATTTT. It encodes CASRPEYTDTQYF.

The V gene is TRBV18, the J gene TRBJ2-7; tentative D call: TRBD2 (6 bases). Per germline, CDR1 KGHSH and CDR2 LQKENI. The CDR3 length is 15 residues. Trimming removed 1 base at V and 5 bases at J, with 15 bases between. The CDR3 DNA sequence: TGTGCCAGCTCACCACGGGGTACTAGCCTAGACGAGCAGTACTTC. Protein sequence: CASSPRGTSLDEQYF.

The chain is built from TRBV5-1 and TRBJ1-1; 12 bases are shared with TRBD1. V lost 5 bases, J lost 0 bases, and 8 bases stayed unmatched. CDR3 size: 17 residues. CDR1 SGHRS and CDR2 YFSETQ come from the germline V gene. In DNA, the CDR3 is TGCGCCAGCAGAAAAACGGGACAGGGGGCTTTGAACACTGAAGCTTTCTTT. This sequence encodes CASRKTGQGALNTEAFF.

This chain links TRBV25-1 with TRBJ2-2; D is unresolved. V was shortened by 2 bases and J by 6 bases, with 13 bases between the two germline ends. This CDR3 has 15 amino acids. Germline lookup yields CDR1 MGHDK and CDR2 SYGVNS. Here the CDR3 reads CASSEPRRTAGELFF. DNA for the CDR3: TGTGCCAGCAGTGAACCCAGGCGTACAGCCGGGGAGCTGTTTTTT. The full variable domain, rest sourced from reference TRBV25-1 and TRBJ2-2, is EADIYQTPRYLVIGTGKKITLECSQTMGHDKMYWYQQDPGMELHLIHYSYGVNSTEKGDLSSESTVSRIRTEHFPLTLESARPSHTSQYLCASSEPRRTAGELFFGEGSRLTVL.

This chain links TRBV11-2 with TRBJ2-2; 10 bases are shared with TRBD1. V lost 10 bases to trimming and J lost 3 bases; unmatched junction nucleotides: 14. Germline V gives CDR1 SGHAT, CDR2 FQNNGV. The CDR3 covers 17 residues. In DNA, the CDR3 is TGTGCCACCCCCAGGCGTCCCGGGACAGGGGACACCGGGGAGCTGTTTTTT. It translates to CATPRRPGTGDTGELFF.

This CDR3 reads CASSLWVRRDTPYEQYF. CDR3 DNA: TGTGCCAGCAGCTTATGGGTCCGGAGGGATACACCCTACGAGCAGTACTTC. The chain is built from TRBV11-2 and TRBJ2-7, with D possibly matching TRBD2 (6 bases). The CDR3 sequence is 17 residues long. Germline CDR1 and CDR2: SGHAT and FQNNGV. Trimming cost V 2 bases and J 2 bases, with 19 bases left between them.

The CDR3 DNA reads TGTGCCAGCAGCTTAGGTCGGGGAACCAAAAACATTCAGTACTTC. Protein product: CASSLGRGTKNIQYF. The chain recombines TRBV7-2 with TRBJ2-4, with a possible D match to TRBD2 (5 bases). V was trimmed by 1 base and J by 2 bases, leaving 9 bases between them. Germline V gene lookup returns CDR1 SGHTA and CDR2 FQGNSA. The length of the CDR3 is 15 residues.

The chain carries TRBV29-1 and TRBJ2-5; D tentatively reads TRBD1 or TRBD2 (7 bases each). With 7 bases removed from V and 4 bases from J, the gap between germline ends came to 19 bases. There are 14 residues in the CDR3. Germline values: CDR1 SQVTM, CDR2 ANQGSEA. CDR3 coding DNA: TGCAGCGGCCGGGGAGGCAGGGGGGGAGAGACCCAGTACTTC. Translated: CSGRGGRGGETQYF.

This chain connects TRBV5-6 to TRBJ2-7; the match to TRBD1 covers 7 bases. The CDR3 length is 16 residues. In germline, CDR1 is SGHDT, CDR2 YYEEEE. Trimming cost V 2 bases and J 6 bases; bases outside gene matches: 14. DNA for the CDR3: TGTGCCAGCAGCTTACGCCGGGACAGAAGACTGCTCGAGCAGTACTTC. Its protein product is CASSLRRDRRLLEQYF.

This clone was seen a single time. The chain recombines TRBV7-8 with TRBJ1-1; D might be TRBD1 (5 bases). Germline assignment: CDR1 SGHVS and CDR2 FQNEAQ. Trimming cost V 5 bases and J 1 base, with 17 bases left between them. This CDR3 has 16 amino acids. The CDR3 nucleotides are TGTGCCAGCAGCCCCACCCGGCCTGGGACGAACACTGAAGCTTTCTTT. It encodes CASSPTRPGTNTEAFF. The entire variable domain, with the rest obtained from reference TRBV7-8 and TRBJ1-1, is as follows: GAGVSQSPRYKVAKRGQDVALRCDPISGHVSLFWYQQALGQGPEFLTYFQNEAQLDKSGLPSDRFFAERPEGSVSTLKIQRTQQEDSAVYLCASSPTRPGTNTEAFFGQGTRLTVV.

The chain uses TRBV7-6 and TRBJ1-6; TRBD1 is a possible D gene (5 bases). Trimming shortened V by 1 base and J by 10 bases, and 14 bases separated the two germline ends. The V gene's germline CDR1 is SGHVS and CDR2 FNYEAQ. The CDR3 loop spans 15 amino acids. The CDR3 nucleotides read TGTGCCAGCAGCTTAGGGGGTGGGGGGGGATCACCCCTCCACTTT. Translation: CASSLGGGGGSPLHF. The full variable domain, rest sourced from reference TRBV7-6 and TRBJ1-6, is GAGVSQSPRYKVTKRGQDVALRCDPISGHVSLYWYRQALGQGPEFLTYFNYEAQQDKSGLPNDRFSAERPEGSISTLTIQRTEQRDSAMYRCASSLGGGGGSPLHFGNGTRLTVT.

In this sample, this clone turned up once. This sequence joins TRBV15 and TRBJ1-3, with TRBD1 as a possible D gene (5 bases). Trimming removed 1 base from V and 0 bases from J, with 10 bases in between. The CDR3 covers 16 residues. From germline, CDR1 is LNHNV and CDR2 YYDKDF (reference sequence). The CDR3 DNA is TGTGCCACCAGCAGAGTGGGGGACGTCTCTGGAAACACCATATATTTT. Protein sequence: CATSRVGDVSGNTIYF.

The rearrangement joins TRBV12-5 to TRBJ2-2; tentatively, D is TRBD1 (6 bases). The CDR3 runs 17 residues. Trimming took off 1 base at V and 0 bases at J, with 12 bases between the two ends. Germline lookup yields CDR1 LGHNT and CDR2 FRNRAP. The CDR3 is CASGLAPTGPNTGELFF. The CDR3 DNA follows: TGTGCTAGTGGTTTGGCACCCACAGGGCCGAACACCGGGGAGCTGTTTTTT.

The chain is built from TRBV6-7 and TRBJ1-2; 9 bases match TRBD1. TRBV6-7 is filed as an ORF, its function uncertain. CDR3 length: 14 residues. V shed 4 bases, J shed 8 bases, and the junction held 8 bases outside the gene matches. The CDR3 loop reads CASSSQRDREGYTF. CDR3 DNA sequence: TGTGCCAGCAGTTCTCAAAGGGACAGGGAGGGCTACACCTTC.

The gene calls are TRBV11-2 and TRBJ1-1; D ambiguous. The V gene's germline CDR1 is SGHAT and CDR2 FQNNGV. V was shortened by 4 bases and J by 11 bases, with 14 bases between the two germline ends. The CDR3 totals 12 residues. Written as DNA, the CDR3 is TGTGCCAGCAGCTCCTTAATTCGGGAGGCTTTCTTT. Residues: CASSSLIREAFF. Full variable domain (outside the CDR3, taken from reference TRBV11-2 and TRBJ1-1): EAGVAQSPRYKIIEKRQSVAFWCNPISGHATLYWYQQILGQGPKLLIQFQNNGVVDDSQLPKDRFSAERLKGVDSTLKIQPAKLEDSAVYLCASSSLIREAFFGQGTRLTVV.

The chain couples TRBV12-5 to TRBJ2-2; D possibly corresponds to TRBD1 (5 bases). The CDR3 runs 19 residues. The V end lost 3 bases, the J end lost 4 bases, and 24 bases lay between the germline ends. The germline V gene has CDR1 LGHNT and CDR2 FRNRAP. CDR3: CASGFPLSTQGMITGELFF. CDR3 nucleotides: TGTGCTAGTGGTTTCCCCTTGTCGACCCAGGGCATGATCACCGGGGAGCTGTTTTTT.

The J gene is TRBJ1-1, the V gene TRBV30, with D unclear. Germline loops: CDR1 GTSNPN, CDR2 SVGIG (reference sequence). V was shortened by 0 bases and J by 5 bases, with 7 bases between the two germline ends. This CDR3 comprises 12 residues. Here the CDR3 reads CAWSVPGTEAFF. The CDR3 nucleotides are TGTGCCTGGAGTGTTCCGGGAACTGAAGCTTTCTTT.

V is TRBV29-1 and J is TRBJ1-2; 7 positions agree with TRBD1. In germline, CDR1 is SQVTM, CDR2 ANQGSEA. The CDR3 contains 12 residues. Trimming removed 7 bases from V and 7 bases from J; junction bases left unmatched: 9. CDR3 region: CSDRQGGSGYTF. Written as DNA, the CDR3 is TGCAGCGACAGACAGGGAGGGAGTGGCTACACCTTC.

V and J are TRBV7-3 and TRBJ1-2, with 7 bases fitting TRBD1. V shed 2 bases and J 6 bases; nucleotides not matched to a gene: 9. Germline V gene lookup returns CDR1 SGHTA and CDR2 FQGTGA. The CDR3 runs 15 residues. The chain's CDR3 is CASSLLGTEKHGYTF. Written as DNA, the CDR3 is TGTGCCAGCAGCTTATTAGGGACAGAGAAACATGGCTACACCTTC.

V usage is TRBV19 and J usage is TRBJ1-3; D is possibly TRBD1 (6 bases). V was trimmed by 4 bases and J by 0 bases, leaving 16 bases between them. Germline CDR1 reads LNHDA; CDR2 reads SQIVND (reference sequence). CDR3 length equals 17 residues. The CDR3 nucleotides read TGTGCCAGTAGTACCATCATGGACAGCTTCTCTGGAAACACCATATATTTT. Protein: CASSTIMDSFSGNTIYF.

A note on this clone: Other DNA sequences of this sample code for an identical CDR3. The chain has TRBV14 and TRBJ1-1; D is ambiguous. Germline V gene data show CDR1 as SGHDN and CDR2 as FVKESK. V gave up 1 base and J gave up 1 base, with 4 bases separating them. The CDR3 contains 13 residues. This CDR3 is CASSQGQNTEAFF. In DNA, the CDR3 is TGTGCCAGCAGCCAAGGGCAGAACACTGAAGCTTTCTTT.

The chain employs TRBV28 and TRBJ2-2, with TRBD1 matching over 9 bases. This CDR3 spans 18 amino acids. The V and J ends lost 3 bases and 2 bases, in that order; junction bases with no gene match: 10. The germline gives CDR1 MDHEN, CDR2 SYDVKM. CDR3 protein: CASSFGGRTGANTGELFF. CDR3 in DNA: TGTGCCAGCAGTTTCGGGGGGAGGACAGGGGCTAACACCGGGGAGCTGTTTTTT.

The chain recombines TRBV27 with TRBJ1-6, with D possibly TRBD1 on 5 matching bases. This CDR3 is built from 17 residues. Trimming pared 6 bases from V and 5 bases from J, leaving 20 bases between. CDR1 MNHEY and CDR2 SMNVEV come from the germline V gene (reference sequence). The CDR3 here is CASRPFPWGGDNSPLHF. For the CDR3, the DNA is TGTGCCAGCAGACCCTTCCCCTGGGGGGGAGATAATTCACCCCTCCACTTT.

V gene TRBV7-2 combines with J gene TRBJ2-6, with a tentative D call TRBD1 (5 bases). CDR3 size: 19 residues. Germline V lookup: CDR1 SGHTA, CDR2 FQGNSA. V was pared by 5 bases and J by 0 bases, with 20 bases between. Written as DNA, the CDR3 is TGTGCCAGCAGCCCCCGACAGAAACTGCTATCCTCTGGGGCCAACGTCCTGACTTTC. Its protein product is CASSPRQKLLSSGANVLTF.

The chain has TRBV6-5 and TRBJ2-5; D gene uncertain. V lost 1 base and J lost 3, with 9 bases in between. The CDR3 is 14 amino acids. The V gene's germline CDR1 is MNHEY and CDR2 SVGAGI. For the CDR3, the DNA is TGTGCCAGCAGTTACTTCCCCACGGAAGAGACCCAGTACTTC. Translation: CASSYFPTEETQYF.